This T cell receptor (beta chain) was recorded in a study of shared clonotypes between healthy human individuals. The method was immunoSEQ multiplex PCR; TCRdb's version includes in-frame clones alone and lacks a portion of them. The table lists roughly 1 million clones, about three quarters of them singletons. CDR1 is SGHRS, CDR2 YFSETQ, per germline. The CDR3 length is 14 residues. V shed 4 bases, J shed 4 bases, and the junction held 5 bases outside the gene matches. The sample taken for sequencing was memory CD4+ T cells sorted from blood. Subset described: CD45RA-negative fraction. The clonotype originates from a young man in good health. V usage is TRBV5-1 and J usage is TRBJ2-3; 8 bases are a match to TRBD2. CDR3 residues: CASSVDGRADTQYF. CDR3 in DNA: TGCGCCAGCAGCGTGGACGGGAGGGCAGATACGCAGTATTTT.